Described below is a single TCR beta chain sequence and its context. What it binds is not known. Clones were read by immunoSEQ multiplex PCR, and TCRdb kept only the in-frame ones, dropping some. The sample gives tens of thousands of clones, more than 75% of which show up once; 10% to 12% is in the top ten. The sample comes from a study of lymphopenia after photon versus proton radiotherapy. General study points: Proton therapy kept repertoires fairly stable, unlike photons, which gained effector/memory cells. Better survival with proton therapy was suggested as possible, not demonstrated.

CDR3 size: 13 residues. Germline lookup yields CDR1 WSHSY and CDR2 SAAADI. V lost 2 bases and J lost 7, with 9 bases in between. The sequenced sample was peripheral blood, obtained from a patient treated with proton-based radiotherapy. The receptor was isolated from a man of 80 years or more with esophageal cancer. The chain has TRBV10-2 and TRBJ1-5; D is ambiguous. DNA of the CDR3: TGCGCCAGCAGTGAGGGGGAGGGACAGCCCCAGCATTTT. It is translated as CASSEGEGQPQHF.